Shown below are 2 T cell receptor beta chains from a single sample sequenced in a study of blood T cell repertoires in COVID-19. TCRdb's copy holds only in-frame clones and misses some; the assay was immunoSEQ multiplex PCR. The profile shows about 250,000 clones, 86% of them singletons. Sequenced material: peripheral blood. These receptors all come from a woman aged 60-70 years who had recovered from COVID-19.

The V call is TRBV7-2, the J call TRBJ1-2, with D maybe TRBD1 (6 bases). V was shortened by 6 bases and J by 4 bases, with 12 bases between the two germline ends. Germline V gene sequence: CDR1 SGHTA, CDR2 FQGNSA. The CDR3 sequence is 13 residues long. The CDR3 DNA is TGTGCCAGCAGTAACACAGGGTCCTATGGCTACACCTTC. It yields the protein CASSNTGSYGYTF.

This rearrangement joins TRBV5-1 to TRBJ1-2; the D gene is possibly TRBD1 (5 bases). The CDR3 extends over 15 amino acids. Germline values: CDR1 SGHRS, CDR2 YFSETQ. V lost 0 bases, J lost 7 bases, and 16 bases lay in between. The CDR3 DNA sequence: TGCGCCAGCAGCTTGGCGGTTTCGGGGGAGCTTGGCTACACCTTC. Protein product: CASSLAVSGELGYTF.